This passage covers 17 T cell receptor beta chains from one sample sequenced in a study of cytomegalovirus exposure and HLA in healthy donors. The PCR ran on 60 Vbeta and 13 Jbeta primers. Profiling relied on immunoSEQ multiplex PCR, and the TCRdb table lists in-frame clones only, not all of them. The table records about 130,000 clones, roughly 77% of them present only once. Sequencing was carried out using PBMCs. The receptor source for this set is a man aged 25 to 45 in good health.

The CDR3 bases are TGCGCCAGCAGCCAGGACCAGGGCCCCTATGGCTACACCTTC. Its translation is CASSQDQGPYGYTF. This sequence joins TRBV4-1 and TRBJ1-2; a possible D gene is TRBD1 (5 bases). The V end lost 3 bases, the J end lost 4 bases, and 12 bases lay between the germline ends. Germline lookup yields CDR1 MGHRA and CDR2 YSYEKL. CDR3 length equals 14 residues.

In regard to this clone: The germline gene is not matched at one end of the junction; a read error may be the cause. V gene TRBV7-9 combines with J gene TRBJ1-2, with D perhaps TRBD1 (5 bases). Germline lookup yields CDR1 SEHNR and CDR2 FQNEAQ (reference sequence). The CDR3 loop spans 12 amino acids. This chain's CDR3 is CSSSLATDGYTF. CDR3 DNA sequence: TGTTCCAGCAGCTTAGCGACAGATGGCTACACCTTC.

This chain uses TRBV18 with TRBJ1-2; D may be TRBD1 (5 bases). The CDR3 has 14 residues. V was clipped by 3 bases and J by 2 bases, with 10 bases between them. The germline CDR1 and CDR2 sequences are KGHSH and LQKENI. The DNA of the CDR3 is TGTGCCAGCTCACCGGACACCTCAAACTATGGCTACACCTTC. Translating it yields CASSPDTSNYGYTF. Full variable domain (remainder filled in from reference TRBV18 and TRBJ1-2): NAGVMQNPRHLVRRRGQEARLRCSPMKGHSHVYWYRQLPEEGLKFMVYLQKENIIDESGMPKERFSAEFPKEGPSILRIQQVVRGDSAAYFCASSPDTSNYGYTFGSGTRLTVV.

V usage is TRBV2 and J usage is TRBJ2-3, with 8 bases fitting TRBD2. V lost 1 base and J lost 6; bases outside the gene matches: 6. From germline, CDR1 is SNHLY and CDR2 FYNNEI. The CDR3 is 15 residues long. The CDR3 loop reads CASSEGGLGGDTQYF. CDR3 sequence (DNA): TGTGCCAGCAGTGAAGGGGGACTAGGAGGGGATACGCAGTATTTT.

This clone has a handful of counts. This CDR3 is CASSRDSSSYEQYF. The DNA of the CDR3 is TGCGCCAGCAGCCGGGACTCAAGCTCCTACGAGCAGTACTTC. The V and J genes are TRBV10-1 and TRBJ2-7, with a weak D call TRBD2 (6 bases). CDR1 is WNHNN, CDR2 SYGVQD, per germline (reference sequence). The CDR3 sequence is 14 residues long. V lost 6 bases to trimming and J lost 0 bases, with 12 bases between them.

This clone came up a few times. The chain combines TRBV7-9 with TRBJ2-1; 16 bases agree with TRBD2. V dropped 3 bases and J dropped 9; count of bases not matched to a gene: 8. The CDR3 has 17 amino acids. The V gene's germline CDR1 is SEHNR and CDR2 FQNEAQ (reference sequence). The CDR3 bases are TGTGCCAGCAGCTTTCCCGGGACTAGCGGGAGGGGGCGTGAGCAGTTCTTC. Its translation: CASSFPGTSGRGREQFF.

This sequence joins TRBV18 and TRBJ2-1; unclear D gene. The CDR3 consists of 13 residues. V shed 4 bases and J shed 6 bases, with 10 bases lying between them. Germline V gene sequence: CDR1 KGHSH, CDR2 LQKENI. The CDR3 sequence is CASSLPGANEQFF. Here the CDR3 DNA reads TGTGCCAGCTCACTCCCCGGAGCCAATGAGCAGTTCTTC.

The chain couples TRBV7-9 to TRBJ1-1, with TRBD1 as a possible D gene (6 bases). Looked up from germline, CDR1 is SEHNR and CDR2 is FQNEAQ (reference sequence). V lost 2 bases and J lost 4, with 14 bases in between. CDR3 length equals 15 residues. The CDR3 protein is CASSLRGTAGTEAFF. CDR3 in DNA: TGTGCCAGCAGCTTAAGGGGGACCGCGGGCACTGAAGCTTTCTTT.

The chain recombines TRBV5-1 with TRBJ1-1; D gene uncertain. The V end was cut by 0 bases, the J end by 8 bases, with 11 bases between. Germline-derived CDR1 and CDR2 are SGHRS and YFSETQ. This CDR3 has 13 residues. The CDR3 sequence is CASSLAERGEAFF. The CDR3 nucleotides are TGCGCCAGCAGCTTGGCAGAGCGGGGAGAAGCTTTCTTT.

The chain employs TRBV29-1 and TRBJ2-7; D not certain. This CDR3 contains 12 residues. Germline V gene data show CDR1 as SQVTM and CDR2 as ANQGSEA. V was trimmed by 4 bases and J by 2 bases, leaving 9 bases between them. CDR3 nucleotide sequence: TGCAGCGTTGTGATTAGCCCCTACGAGCAGTACTTC. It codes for CSVVISPYEQYF.

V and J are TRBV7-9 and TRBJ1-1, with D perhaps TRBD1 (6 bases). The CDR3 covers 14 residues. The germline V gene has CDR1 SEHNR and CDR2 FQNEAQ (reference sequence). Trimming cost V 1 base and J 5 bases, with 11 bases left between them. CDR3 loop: CASSLESRGTEAFF. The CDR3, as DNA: TGTGCCAGCAGCTTAGAAAGCAGGGGAACTGAAGCTTTCTTT.

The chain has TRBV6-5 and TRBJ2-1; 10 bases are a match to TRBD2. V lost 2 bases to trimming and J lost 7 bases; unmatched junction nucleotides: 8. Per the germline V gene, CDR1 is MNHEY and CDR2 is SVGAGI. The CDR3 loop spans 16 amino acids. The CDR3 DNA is TGTGCCAGCAGTTACCTTGCTAGCGGGAGATTGAATGAGCAGTTCTTC. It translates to CASSYLASGRLNEQFF.

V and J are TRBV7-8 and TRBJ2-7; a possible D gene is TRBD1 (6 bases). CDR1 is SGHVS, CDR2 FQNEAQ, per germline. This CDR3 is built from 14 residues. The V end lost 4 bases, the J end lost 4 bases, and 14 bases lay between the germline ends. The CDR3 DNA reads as TGTGCCAGCAGCTCGCAGGGGAGTACGTACGAGCAGTACTTC. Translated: CASSSQGSTYEQYF.

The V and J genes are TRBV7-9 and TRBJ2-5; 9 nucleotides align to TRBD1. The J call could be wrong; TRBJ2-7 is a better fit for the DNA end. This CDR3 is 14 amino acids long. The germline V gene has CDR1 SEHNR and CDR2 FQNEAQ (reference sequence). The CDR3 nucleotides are TGTGCCAGCAGCGGTGGGACAGGGACCTACGAGCAGTACTTC. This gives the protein CASSGGTGTYEQYF.

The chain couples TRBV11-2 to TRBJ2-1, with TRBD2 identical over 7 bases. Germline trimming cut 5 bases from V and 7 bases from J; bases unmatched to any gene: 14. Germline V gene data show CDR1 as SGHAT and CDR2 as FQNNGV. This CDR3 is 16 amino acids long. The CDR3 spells CASSPHRLGGGNEQFF. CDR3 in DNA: TGTGCCAGCAGCCCACACCGACTTGGGGGGGGAAATGAGCAGTTCTTC.

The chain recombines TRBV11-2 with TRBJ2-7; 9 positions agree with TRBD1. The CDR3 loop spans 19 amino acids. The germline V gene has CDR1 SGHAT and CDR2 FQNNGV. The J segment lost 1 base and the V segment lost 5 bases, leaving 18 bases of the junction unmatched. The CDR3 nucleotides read TGTGCCAGCAGCCCTACAGGGGGCGTGGGGCAGAGGGGGTCCTACGAGCAGTACTTC. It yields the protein CASSPTGGVGQRGSYEQYF.

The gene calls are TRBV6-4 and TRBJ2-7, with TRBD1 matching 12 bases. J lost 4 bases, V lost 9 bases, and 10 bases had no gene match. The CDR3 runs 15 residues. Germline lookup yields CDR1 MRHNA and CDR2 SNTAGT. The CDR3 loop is CASSPRDRGRYEQYF. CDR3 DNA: TGTGCCAGTTCCCCTCGGGACAGGGGGCGATACGAGCAGTACTTC.